This TCR beta chain came from a study of T cell repertoires in cytomegalovirus infection. This clonotype turned up a few times. CDR3 length equals 16 residues. V lost 1 base to trimming and J lost 6 bases, with 18 bases between them. CDR1 is LNHDA, CDR2 SQIVND, per germline (reference sequence). One entry per CDR3 protein results from TCRdb running MiXCR on the reads. Among around 310,000 distinct CDR3 sequences listed, about 17% were seen once. This sequence joins TRBV19 and TRBJ1-2, with D possibly matching TRBD1 (6 bases). The sample consisted of PBMCs. This receptor was taken from a human donor in good health (CMV status not recorded). Some clones in this sample may be carry-over from other donors' samples. The CDR3 is CASSIGYITGNDGYTF. The DNA of the CDR3 is TGTGCCAGTAGTATAGGGTATATAACAGGGAATGATGGCTACACCTTC.